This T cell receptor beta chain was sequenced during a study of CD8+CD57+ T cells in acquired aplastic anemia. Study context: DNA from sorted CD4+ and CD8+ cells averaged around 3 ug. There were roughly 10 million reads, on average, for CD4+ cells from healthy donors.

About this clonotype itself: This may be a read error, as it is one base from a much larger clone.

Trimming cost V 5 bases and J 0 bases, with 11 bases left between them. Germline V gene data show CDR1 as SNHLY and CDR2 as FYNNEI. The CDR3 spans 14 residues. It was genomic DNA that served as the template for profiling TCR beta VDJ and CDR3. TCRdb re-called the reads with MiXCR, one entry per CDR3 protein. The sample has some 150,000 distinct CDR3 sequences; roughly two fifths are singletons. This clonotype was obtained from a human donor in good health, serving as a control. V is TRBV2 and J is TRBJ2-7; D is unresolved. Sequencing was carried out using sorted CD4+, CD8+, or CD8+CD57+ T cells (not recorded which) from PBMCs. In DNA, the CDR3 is TGTGCCAGCAGTCAGATGAGGCTCTCCTACGAGCAGTACTTC. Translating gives CASSQMRLSYEQYF.